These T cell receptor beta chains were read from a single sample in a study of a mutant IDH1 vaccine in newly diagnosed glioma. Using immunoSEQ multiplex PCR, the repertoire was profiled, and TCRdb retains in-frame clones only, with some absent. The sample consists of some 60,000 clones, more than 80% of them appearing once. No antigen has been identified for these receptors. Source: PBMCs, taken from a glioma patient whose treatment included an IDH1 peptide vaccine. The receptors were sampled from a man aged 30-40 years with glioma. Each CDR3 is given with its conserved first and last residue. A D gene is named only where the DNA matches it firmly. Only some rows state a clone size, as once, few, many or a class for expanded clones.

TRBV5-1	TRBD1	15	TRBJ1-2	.	TGCGCCAGCAGCTTGGGGACAGGGATTAACTATGGCTACACCTTC	CASSLGTGINYGYTF
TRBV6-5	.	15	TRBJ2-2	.	TGTGCCAGCAGCAGCGGGCCTAAAGGGACCGGGGAGCTGTTTTTT	CASSSGPKGTGELFF
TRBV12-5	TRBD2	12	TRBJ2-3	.	TGTGCTAGTGGTTTTTGGGGGGGTACGCAGTATTTT	CASGFWGGTQYF
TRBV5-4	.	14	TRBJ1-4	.	TGTGCCAGCAGCTTGGGGAAGACTAATGAAAAACTGTTTTTT	CASSLGKTNEKLFF
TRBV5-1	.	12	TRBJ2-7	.	TGCGCCAGCAGCTCGGGGGAGTACGAGCAGTACTTC	CASSSGEYEQYF
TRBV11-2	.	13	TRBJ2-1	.	TGTGCCAGCAGCTTAGATCTGGCATATGAGCAGTTCTTC	CASSLDLAYEQFF
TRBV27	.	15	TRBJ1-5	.	TGTGCCAGCAGTCCGGACGGAACCAGCAATCAGCCCCAGCATTTT	CASSPDGTSNQPQHF
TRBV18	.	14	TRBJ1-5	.	TGTGCCAGCTCAGAAGGACAGAACAATCAGCCCCAGCATTTT	CASSEGQNNQPQHF
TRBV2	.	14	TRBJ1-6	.	TGTGCCAGCAGTGAAGTCAGGTTTGATTCACCCCTCCACTTT	CASSEVRFDSPLHF
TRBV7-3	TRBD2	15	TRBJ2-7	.	TGTGCCAGCAGCTCCACTAGCGGGGGGCCCGACGAGCAGTACTTC	CASSSTSGGPDEQYF
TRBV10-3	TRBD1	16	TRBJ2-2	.	TGTGCCATCAGTGAGTCACGGACAGGGGATGCCGGGGAGCTGTTTTTT	CAISESRTGDAGELFF
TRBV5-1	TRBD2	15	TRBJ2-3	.	TGCGCCAGCAGCTTGATATTAGCGGGAGCAGATACGCAGTATTTT	CASSLILAGADTQYF
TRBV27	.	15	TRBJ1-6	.	TGTGCCAGCAGTTGGGAAGGGCAGGGGAATTCACCCCTCCACTTT	CASSWEGQGNSPLHF
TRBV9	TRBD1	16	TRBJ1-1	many	TGTGCCAGCAGCCCCCGCACAGGGGGGATCCATGGTGAAGCTTTCTTT	CASSPRTGGIHGEAFF
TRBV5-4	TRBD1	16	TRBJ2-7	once	TGTGCCAGCAGCTCTGAGTATCCGGGACAGGGCTACGAGCAGTACTTC	CASSSEYPGQGYEQYF
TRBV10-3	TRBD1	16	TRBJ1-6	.	TGTGCCATCAGTGAGAGGCGACAGGGGAATAATTCACCCCTCCACTTT	CAISERRQGNNSPLHF
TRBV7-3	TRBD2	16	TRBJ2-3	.	TGTGCCAGCAGCTTAACGGCTAGCGGGACAGCGGATACGCAGTATTTT	CASSLTASGTADTQYF
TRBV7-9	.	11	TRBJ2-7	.	TGTGCCAGCAGCCTATCCTACGAGCAGTACTTC	CASSLSYEQYF
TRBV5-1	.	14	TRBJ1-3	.	TGCGCCAGCAGCTTTGCAGAGCCTGGAAACACCATATATTTT	CASSFAEPGNTIYF
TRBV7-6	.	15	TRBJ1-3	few	TGTGCCAGCAGCCCCCGCCCGGTACCTGGAAACACCATATATTTT	CASSPRPVPGNTIYF
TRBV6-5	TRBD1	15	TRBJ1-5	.	TGTGCCAGCATCCTAGACAGGGGAGGCAATCAGCCCCAGCATTTT	CASILDRGGNQPQHF
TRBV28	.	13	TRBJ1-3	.	TGTGCCAGCAGCGGCCCGGCGAGAAACACCATATATTTT	CASSGPARNTIYF
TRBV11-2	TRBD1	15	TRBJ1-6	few	TGTGCCAGCAGCCCGTCGGGACAGGGGAGATCACCCCTCCACTTT	CASSPSGQGRSPLHF
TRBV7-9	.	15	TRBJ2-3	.	TGTGCCAGCAGCTTAAGACTTCGGATAACAGATACGCAGTATTTT	CASSLRLRITDTQYF
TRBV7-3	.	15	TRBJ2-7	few	TGTGCCAGCAGCCTTGCCGGAGGACAGATCTACGAGCAGTACTTC	CASSLAGGQIYEQYF
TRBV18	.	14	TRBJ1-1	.	TGTGCCAGCTCTCGCGGCGGGTTGGACACTGAAGCTTTCTTT	CASSRGGLDTEAFF
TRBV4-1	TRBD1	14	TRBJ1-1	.	TGCGCCAGCAGCCGACAACAGGGGGTGGCTGAAGCTTTCTTT	CASSRQQGVAEAFF
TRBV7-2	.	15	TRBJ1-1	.	TGTGCCAGCAGCTTAGTTGGGGCAGCGAACACTGAAGCTTTCTTT	CASSLVGAANTEAFF
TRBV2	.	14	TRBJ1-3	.	TGTGCCAGCAGTGAAATGGGACAAGGAAACACCATATATTTT	CASSEMGQGNTIYF
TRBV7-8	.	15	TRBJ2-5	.	TGTGCCAGCAGCGACCGTCGTCTAGCACGAGAGACCCAGTACTTC	CASSDRRLARETQYF
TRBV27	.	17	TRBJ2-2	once	TGTGCCAGCAGTTTATCTCCCGGGACAAAACCCACCGGGGAGCTGTTTTTT	CASSLSPGTKPTGELFF
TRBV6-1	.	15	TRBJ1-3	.	TGTGCCAGCAGTGAACCGGGGCAAAGCGGAAACACCATATATTTT	CASSEPGQSGNTIYF
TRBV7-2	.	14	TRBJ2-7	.	TGTGCCAGCAGCCCCCAGAATTTGCGAGACGAGCAGTACTTC	CASSPQNLRDEQYF
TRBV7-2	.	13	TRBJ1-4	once	TGTGCCAGCAGCCCATGGACAAATGAAAAACTGTTTTTT	CASSPWTNEKLFF
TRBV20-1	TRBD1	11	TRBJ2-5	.	TGCAGTGCTCGACAGGGAGAGACCCAGTACTTC	CSARQGETQYF
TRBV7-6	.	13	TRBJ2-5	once	TGTGCCAGCAGCTTACTTGGGGGAGAGACCCAGTACTTC	CASSLLGGETQYF
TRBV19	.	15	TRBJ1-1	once	TGTGCCAGTAGAACCCCGGACGGTACGAACACTGAAGCTTTCTTT	CASRTPDGTNTEAFF
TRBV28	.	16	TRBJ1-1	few	TGTGCCAGCACCCTCTGGTTGGGGGAACGGAACACTGAAGCTTTCTTT	CASTLWLGERNTEAFF
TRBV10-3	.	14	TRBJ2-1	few	TGTGCCATCAGTTTTTCGGATCTCTACAATGAGCAGTTCTTC	CAISFSDLYNEQFF
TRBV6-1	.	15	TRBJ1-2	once	TGTGCCAGCAGTGATAGAGGGTCGGCCCAGTTTGGCTACACCTTC	CASSDRGSAQFGYTF
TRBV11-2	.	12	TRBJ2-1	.	TGTGCCAGCAGCTTAGGGCACAATGAGCAGTTCTTC	CASSLGHNEQFF
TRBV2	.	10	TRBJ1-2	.	TGTGCCGTAGGCAACTATGGCTACACCTTC	CAVGNYGYTF
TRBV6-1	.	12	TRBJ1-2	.	TGTGCCAGCAGCCGACAGCTATATGGCTACACCTTC	CASSRQLYGYTF